The entry below gives a single T cell receptor (beta chain) sequence along with its context. Antigen: not known. This sample was included in a study of Ad26.COV2.S vaccination and SARS-CoV-2 variants. This table comes from immunoSEQ multiplex PCR, and its TCRdb copy is limited to in-frame clones, with some not included. The data show some 480,000 clones, roughly 87% seen once. Study observations and caveats: Total T cell responses, in the TCR breadth and depth analyses, may have been underestimated.

The V gene end was trimmed by 5 bases and the J gene end by 2 bases; junction bases not matched to a gene: 6. Germline V gives CDR1 LNHDA, CDR2 SQIVND (reference sequence). There are 14 residues in the CDR3. Regarding treatment: about 20 received Ad26.COV2.S at low or high dose, single or two shots; roughly five received placebo; per-sample allocation not given. Samples were taken on day 63 after the first vaccine or placebo injection. Expression of Wuhan-strain SARS-CoV-2 spike came from the Ad26 vector that formed the vaccine. This receptor was obtained from a person aged 18-65 years who received the Ad26.COV2.S COVID-19 vaccine or a placebo. Source: peripheral blood, taken in a trial of Ad26.COV2.S vaccine versus placebo. This chain connects TRBV19 to TRBJ2-7, with TRBD2 matching over 7 bases. The DNA of the CDR3 is TGTGCCAGTAGTTTCACTAGCGAGACCTACGAGCAGTACTTC. Its translation: CASSFTSETYEQYF. Supplemented by reference TRBV19 and TRBJ2-7, the full variable domain reads DGGITQSPKYLFRKEGQNVTLSCEQNLNHDAMYWYRQDPGQGLRLIYYSQIVNDFQKGDIAEGYSVSREKKESFPLTVTSAQKNPTAFYLCASSFTSETYEQYFGPGTRLTVT.